One sample yielded the 20 T cell receptor beta chains listed below, sequenced in a study of T cell changes during pregnancy in multiple sclerosis. Clones were read by immunoSEQ multiplex PCR, and TCRdb kept only the in-frame ones, dropping some. The table includes roughly 48,000 clones, 85% to 95% detected once. The sequencing used CD4+ T cells from peripheral blood mononuclear cells, collected in the third trimester of pregnancy. The receptors derive from a female donor with multiple sclerosis, enrolled in a pregnancy study.

This chain links TRBV5-1 with TRBJ2-7; D gene uncertain. Germline V CDR1 and CDR2: SGHRS, YFSETQ. The V gene lost 4 bases and the J gene lost 1 base, with 12 bases spanning the gap. The CDR3 spans 14 residues. The CDR3 region is CASSPPGGSYEQYF. Here the CDR3 DNA reads TGCGCCAGCAGCCCTCCCGGCGGATCCTACGAGCAGTACTTC.

The chain carries TRBV28 and TRBJ2-1; 7 bases fit TRBD1. Germline CDR1 MDHEN, CDR2 SYDVKM. Trimming at V came to 6 bases and at J to 12 bases, leaving 8 bases not matched to a gene. The CDR3 extends over 12 amino acids. CDR3: CASRPPNRGQFF. The CDR3 region has the DNA TGTGCCAGCAGACCACCCAACAGGGGGCAGTTCTTC.

The V gene is TRBV30, the J gene TRBJ1-1; 8 bases are a match to TRBD1. The germline V gene has CDR1 GTSNPN and CDR2 SVGIG (reference sequence). With V trimmed by 1 base and J by 4 bases, 8 bases remained unmatched. The CDR3 is made up of 15 amino acids. The CDR3 sequence: CAWSGAGGLGTEAFF. The CDR3 bases are TGTGCCTGGAGTGGGGCAGGGGGCTTGGGCACTGAAGCTTTCTTT.

The genes are TRBV5-1 and TRBJ2-1, with 10 bases that match TRBD2. Germline CDR1 is SGHRS and CDR2 is YFSETQ. There are 15 residues in the CDR3. V shed 3 bases and J 8 bases; nucleotides not matched to a gene: 8. The CDR3 nucleotides read TGCGCCAGCAGCTGGGGAGCGGGAGGGGGGGATGAGCAGTTCTTC. Translating gives CASSWGAGGGDEQFF.

This clone was counted a few times. The chain employs TRBV7-9 and TRBJ1-1; TRBD1 might be the D (6 bases). This CDR3 contains 13 residues. The germline V gene has CDR1 SEHNR and CDR2 FQNEAQ (reference sequence). Trimming pared 5 bases from V and 3 bases from J, leaving 10 bases between. The CDR3 DNA is TGTGCCAGCAGCCGCCCAGGGGACACTGAAGCTTTCTTT. Protein product: CASSRPGDTEAFF.

This clone is a singleton in its sample. The rearrangement uses TRBV19 and TRBJ1-5; 7 nucleotides agree with TRBD1. The junction had 6 bases not matched to a gene; V was cut back by 6 bases and J by 4 bases. CDR1 and CDR2 (germline): LNHDA, SQIVND (reference sequence). CDR3 length: 14 amino acids. The CDR3 loop reads CASSQDRWNQPQHF. CDR3 DNA sequence: TGTGCCAGTAGCCAGGACAGGTGGAATCAGCCCCAGCATTTT. The full variable domain, rest sourced from reference TRBV19 and TRBJ1-5, is DGGITQSPKYLFRKEGQNVTLSCEQNLNHDAMYWYRQDPGQGLRLIYYSQIVNDFQKGDIAEGYSVSREKKESFPLTVTSAQKNPTAFYLCASSQDRWNQPQHFGDGTRLSIL.

The chain combines TRBV20-1 with TRBJ1-1, with a possible D match to TRBD1 (6 bases). The CDR3 is 11 residues long. The V gene lost 2 bases and the J gene lost 7 bases, with 8 bases spanning the gap. Germline CDR1 DFQATT, CDR2 SNEGSKA (reference sequence). CDR3 sequence reads: CSARMDSEAFF. DNA for the CDR3: TGCAGTGCTAGAATGGACAGTGAAGCTTTCTTT.

The chain combines TRBV7-6 with TRBJ1-1, with unresolved D. Trimming shortened V by 1 base and J by 1 base, and 7 bases separated the two germline ends. Germline lookup yields CDR1 SGHVS and CDR2 FNYEAQ. This CDR3 comprises 14 residues. In nucleotides, the CDR3 is TGTGCCAGCAGCTTAGTGGGAGGGAACACTGAAGCTTTCTTT. Its translation: CASSLVGGNTEAFF.

The CDR3 region has the DNA TGCGCCAGCAGTGGAGACTCAGGGCGTACGGAAAAACTGTTTTTT. Protein sequence: CASSGDSGRTEKLFF. The rearrangement joins TRBV5-1 to TRBJ1-4; possibly TRBD1 for D (5 bases). The V gene lost 5 bases and the J gene lost 8 bases, with 19 bases spanning the gap. This CDR3 has 15 amino acids. CDR1 is SGHRS and CDR2 is YFSETQ in the germline V gene.

V and J are TRBV7-9 and TRBJ2-1, with TRBD1 identical over 11 bases. Germline V gene lookup returns CDR1 SEHNR and CDR2 FQNEAQ (reference sequence). The length of the CDR3 is 17 residues. The junction had 7 bases not matched to a gene; V was cut back by 5 bases and J by 1 base. Here the CDR3 DNA reads TGTGCCAGCAGCCCGGACAGGGGGCTTTGGTCCTACAATGAGCAGTTCTTC. Translating it yields CASSPDRGLWSYNEQFF.

The CDR3 DNA is TGTGCCAGCGGGAGAACCGGGGAGCTGTTTTTT. Translation: CASGRTGELFF. V gene TRBV28 combines with J gene TRBJ2-2; perhaps TRBD2 as D (5 bases). CDR1 and CDR2 from the germline V gene are MDHEN and SYDVKM. Trimming pared 8 bases from V and 5 bases from J, leaving 6 bases between. The CDR3 loop spans 11 amino acids. The whole variable domain, remainder taken from reference TRBV28 and TRBJ2-2, is DVKVTQSSRYLVKRTGEKVFLECVQDMDHENMFWYRQDPGLGLRLIYFSYDVKMKEKGDIPEGYSVSREKKERFSLILESASTNQTSMYLCASGRTGELFFGEGSRLTVL.

This clone appeared a few times. The chain links TRBV5-6 to TRBJ1-1, with D unclear. The V and J ends lost 2 bases and 4 bases respectively, with 9 bases between them. Germline CDR1 and CDR2: SGHDT and YYEEEE. CDR3 length: 13 amino acids. CDR3: CASSFNEATEAFF. DNA of the CDR3: TGTGCCAGCAGCTTTAACGAGGCCACTGAAGCTTTCTTT.

The chain uses TRBV2 and TRBJ1-1, with D perhaps matching TRBD1 (5 bases). Germline V gene data show CDR1 as SNHLY and CDR2 as FYNNEI. V dropped 8 bases and J dropped 4 bases, with 14 bases sitting between them. This CDR3 comprises 13 residues. The CDR3 loop is CASEIGGSTEAFF. The CDR3 DNA is TGTGCCAGCGAGATCGGGGGAAGCACTGAAGCTTTCTTT. The whole variable domain, remainder taken from reference TRBV2 and TRBJ1-1, is EPEVTQTPSHQVTQMGQEVILRCVPISNHLYFYWYRQILGQKVEFLVSFYNNEISEKSEIFDDQFSVERPDGSNFTLKIRSTKLEDSAMYFCASEIGGSTEAFFGQGTRLTVV.

V is TRBV6-5 and J is TRBJ1-1; 12 nucleotides match TRBD1. V lost 3 bases to trimming and J lost 7 bases; unmatched junction nucleotides: 3. Germline V gene sequence: CDR1 MNHEY, CDR2 SVGAGI. The CDR3 sequence is 14 residues long. In DNA, the CDR3 is TGTGCCAGCAGTTATGGGACAGGGGGCAATGAAGCTTTCTTT. Residues: CASSYGTGGNEAFF.

The CDR3 loop is CASSLDGANTGELFF. CDR3 coding DNA: TGTGCCAGCAGCTTAGACGGGGCGAACACCGGGGAGCTGTTTTTT. The chain recombines TRBV7-2 with TRBJ2-2; tentative D call: TRBD2 (5 bases). This CDR3 comprises 15 residues. The germline V gene has CDR1 SGHTA and CDR2 FQGNSA. The V and J ends lost 1 base and 0 bases respectively, with 6 bases between them.

The V call is TRBV5-6, the J call TRBJ2-3; the match to TRBD1 covers 8 bases. This CDR3 spans 15 amino acids. V lost 5 bases, J lost 5 bases, and 10 bases stayed unmatched. Germline V gives CDR1 SGHDT, CDR2 YYEEEE. The CDR3 DNA reads as TGTGCCAGCAGTTATCCAGGGGGCGCTGAAGATACGCAGTATTTT. This codes for CASSYPGGAEDTQYF.

The chain carries TRBV19 and TRBJ2-1, with 9 bases that match TRBD1. CDR3 length: 13 residues. Germline values: CDR1 LNHDA, CDR2 SQIVND (reference sequence). Trimming removed 3 bases from V and 7 bases from J; junction bases left unmatched: 1. The CDR3 nucleotides read TGTGCCAGTAGTATTGGACAGGGGAATGAGCAGTTCTTC. It translates to CASSIGQGNEQFF.

The CDR3 is CASSPGVPNYGYTF. The CDR3 region has the DNA TGTGCCAGCAGTCCGGGGGTTCCTAACTATGGCTACACCTTC. The chain links TRBV2 to TRBJ1-2; D is perhaps TRBD1 (5 bases). V dropped 5 bases and J dropped 0 bases, with 10 bases sitting between them. The CDR3 is made up of 14 amino acids. Germline assignment: CDR1 SNHLY and CDR2 FYNNEI.

CDR3 DNA sequence: TGTGCCAGCAGCCCGCGCCCAAACACTGAAGCTTTCTTT. This encodes CASSPRPNTEAFF. V and J are TRBV13 and TRBJ1-1; unclear D gene. Trimming removed 5 bases at V and 2 bases at J, with 9 bases between. This CDR3 has 13 amino acids. The germline V gene encodes CDR1 PRHDT and CDR2 FYEKMQ (reference sequence).

The chain combines TRBV28 with TRBJ1-5, with D hard to call. The CDR3 sequence is 13 residues long. Trimming took 2 bases from V and 8 from J, leaving 10 bases between them. Germline values: CDR1 MDHEN, CDR2 SYDVKM. The DNA for the CDR3 is TGTGCCAGCAGTTTACCGGGCGGGAAGCCCCAGCATTTT. Translating it yields CASSLPGGKPQHF.